This T cell receptor (beta chain) was sequenced during a study of blood T cell repertoires in COVID-19. Study summary: The United States, Italy and Spain were the sources of the acute and convalescent COVID-19 samples. PBMCs, B-cell-depleted T cells, or T cells were the source of the cDNA or gDNA that made up the material.

Original data processing: Amplification of reference gene primers was used by the study to estimate nucleated cell counts. Sequenced by immunoSEQ multiplex PCR; TCRdb stores in-frame clones only, minus some. V and J calls and clone size come straight from that table; D and trimming were deduced from the DNA. Of under 150,000 clones detected, around 81% appear once; the ten largest clones hold 8.4%. This CDR3 is 16 amino acids long. From germline, CDR1 is LNHDA and CDR2 SQIVND (reference sequence). The V gene end was trimmed by 5 bases and the J gene end by 3 bases; junction bases not matched to a gene: 7.

The TCR was taken from a woman in her fifties or sixties with active or convalescent COVID-19. The J gene is TRBJ2-7, the V gene TRBV19; 13 bases align to TRBD2. Input material: peripheral blood. Written as DNA, the CDR3 is TGTGCCAGTAGTTTCCCGGGACTAGCGGGGTACTACGAGCAGTACTTC. It specifies CASSFPGLAGYYEQYF. The full variable domain, with the rest looked up from reference TRBV19 and TRBJ2-7, is DGGITQSPKYLFRKEGQNVTLSCEQNLNHDAMYWYRQDPGQGLRLIYYSQIVNDFQKGDIAEGYSVSREKKESFPLTVTSAQKNPTAFYLCASSFPGLAGYYEQYFGPGTRLTVT.